What follows are 4 T cell receptor beta chains derived from one specimen sequenced in a study of identical twins. TCRdb reprocessed the 5' RACE reads with MiXCR, giving one entry per CDR3 protein. Of about 720,000 distinct CDR3 sequences in the sample, 8.5% to 9% were seen once. These data are also associated with another study on yellow fever vaccine responses in identical twins.

Sample: PBMCs. The receptors shown here come from a young woman in good health.

The chain is built from TRBV24-1 and TRBJ1-5; 11 nucleotides agree with TRBD1. The J segment lost 7 bases and the V segment lost 9 bases, leaving 4 bases of the junction unmatched. This CDR3 has 13 amino acids. From germline, CDR1 is KGHDR and CDR2 SFDVKD. CDR3 residues: CATGTGGGQPQHF. CDR3 DNA sequence: TGTGCCACCGGGACAGGGGGTGGACAGCCCCAGCATTTT.

In its sample, this clonotype was seen a few times. The V call is TRBV5-1, the J call TRBJ2-1, with D possibly being TRBD2 (6 bases). Trimming removed 9 bases at V and 4 bases at J, with 17 bases between. Per germline, CDR1 SGHRS and CDR2 YFSETQ. The CDR3 sequence is 14 residues long. The CDR3 DNA sequence: TGCGCCACCCGTGGGGGGAAAGGGTACAATGAGCAGTTCTTC. Translation: CATRGGKGYNEQFF.

This clonotype turned up a few times. At one end, the junction sequence differs from germline, possibly due to a read error. This chain connects TRBV20-1 to TRBJ2-1, with D perhaps given as TRBD1 or TRBD2 (5 bases each). In germline, CDR1 is DFQATT, CDR2 SNEGSKA (reference sequence). The CDR3 consists of 13 residues. The CDR3 nucleotides read TGCAGTGCTAGAGACGAGGCCCCGGGACCCCAGGTCTTC. It yields the protein CSARDEAPGPQVF.

This clonotype has a handful of counts. The chain uses TRBV3-1 and TRBJ2-5, with TRBD2 matching over 10 bases. Per germline, CDR1 LGHDT and CDR2 YNNKEL (reference sequence). The V gene end was trimmed by 3 bases and the J gene end by 5 bases; junction bases not matched to a gene: 9. The CDR3 runs 16 residues. CDR3: CASSQITSGMQETQYF. CDR3 nucleotide sequence: TGTGCCAGCAGCCAGATTACTAGCGGGATGCAGGAGACCCAGTACTTC.